Described below is a single T cell receptor beta chain sequence and its context. Original processing methods: Amplified reference gene primers provided the basis for estimating nucleated cell counts. Generated by immunoSEQ multiplex PCR, the TCRdb table keeps only in-frame clones and is missing some. The V and J calls and the clone size are those of that table, but D and trimming were determined from the DNA. The repertoire holds approximately 300,000 clones, 70% to 90% seen once, with 4.5% to 7% in the top ten. The source of the sample is a study of blood T cell repertoires in COVID-19. The V gene's germline CDR1 is SEHNR and CDR2 FQNEAQ (reference sequence). Trimming cost V 5 bases and J 1 base, with 13 bases left between them. There are 15 residues in the CDR3.

The chain is built from TRBV7-9 and TRBJ2-3; D unclear. Sequencing was done on a sample of PBMCs or T cells enriched from blood (not recorded which). The TCR was taken from a woman in her 30s who had recovered from COVID-19. This CDR3 reads CASSAPPGRTDTQYF. Written as DNA, the CDR3 is TGTGCCAGCAGCGCCCCCCCAGGCCGCACAGATACGCAGTATTTT.